This paragraph reports one T cell receptor (beta chain). This sample was taken from a study of CDR3 diversity in severe acne. There are 12 residues in the CDR3. The V gene lost 8 bases and the J gene lost 4 bases, with 13 bases spanning the gap. From germline, CDR1 is SQVTM and CDR2 ANQGSEA. TCRdb independently ran MiXCR on the PCR reads; one entry per CDR3 protein. The data contain more than 80,000 distinct CDR3 sequences, approximately 49% of them singletons. The J gene is TRBJ2-3, the V gene TRBV29-1; unclear D gene. This TCR was recovered from a male donor with severe acne vulgaris. Sequencing was done on a sample of blood. This CDR3 is CSLATVADTQYF. The DNA of the CDR3 is TGCAGCCTGGCCACGGTGGCAGATACGCAGTATTTT.